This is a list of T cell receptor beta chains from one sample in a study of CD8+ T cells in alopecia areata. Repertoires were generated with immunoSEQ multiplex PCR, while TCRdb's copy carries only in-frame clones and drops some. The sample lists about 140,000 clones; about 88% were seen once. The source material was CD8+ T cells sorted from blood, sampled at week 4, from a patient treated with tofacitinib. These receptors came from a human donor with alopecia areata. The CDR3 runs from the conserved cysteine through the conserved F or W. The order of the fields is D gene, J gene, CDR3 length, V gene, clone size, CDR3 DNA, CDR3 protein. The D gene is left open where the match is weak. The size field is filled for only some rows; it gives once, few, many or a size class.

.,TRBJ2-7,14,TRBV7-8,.,TGTGCCAGCAGCGCCGGAGCGTCTGCCTACGAGCAGTACTTC,CASSAGASAYEQYF
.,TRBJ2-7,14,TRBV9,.,TGTGCCAGCAGCGTAGCGGGGGTAGGTTACGAGCAGTACTTC,CASSVAGVGYEQYF
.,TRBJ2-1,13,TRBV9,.,TGTGCCAGCAGCGTAGGGTTCAACAATGAGCAGTTCTTC,CASSVGFNNEQFF
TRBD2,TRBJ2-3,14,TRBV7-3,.,TGTGCCAGCAGCTTAGCGGGAGGCGCAGATACGCAGTATTTT,CASSLAGGADTQYF
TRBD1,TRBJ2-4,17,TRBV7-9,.,TGTGCCAGCAGCCCACCTTACCCTGGACAGGCCGGGTCCATTCAGTACTTC,CASSPPYPGQAGSIQYF
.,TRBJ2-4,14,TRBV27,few,TGTGCCAGCAGCCCAACAGGGTCCAAAAACATTCAGTACTTC,CASSPTGSKNIQYF
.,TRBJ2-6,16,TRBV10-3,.,TGTGCCATCAGTTCACAGGCCGTCTCTGGGGCCAACGTCCTGACTTTC,CAISSQAVSGANVLTF
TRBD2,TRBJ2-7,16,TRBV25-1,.,TGTGCCAGCAGTGATCATTTGCGGGAGGTTTGGTACGAGCAGTACTTC,CASSDHLREVWYEQYF
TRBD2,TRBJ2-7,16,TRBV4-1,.,TGCGCCAGCAGCCAAGAGCCCAGCGGGAGCTCCTACGAGCAGTACTTC,CASSQEPSGSSYEQYF
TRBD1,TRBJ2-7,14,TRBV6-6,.,TGTGCCAGCAGTCCAGAAGGGGGCAACTACGAGCAGTACTTC,CASSPEGGNYEQYF
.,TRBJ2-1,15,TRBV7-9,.,TGTGCCAGCAGCTTATTGCGGGTTACCTACAATGAGCAGTTCTTC,CASSLLRVTYNEQFF
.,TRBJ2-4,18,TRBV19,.,TGTGCCAGTAGTATTGGGGTAGCGGATGGTATTGCCAAAAACATTCAGTACTTC,CASSIGVADGIAKNIQYF
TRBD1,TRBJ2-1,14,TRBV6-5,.,TGTGCCAGCAGTCCCGGGACAGGGGCGAGGGAGCAGTTCTTC,CASSPGTGAREQFF
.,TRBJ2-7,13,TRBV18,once,TGTGCCAGCTCACCACCGCAATTCTACGAGCAGTACTTC,CASSPPQFYEQYF
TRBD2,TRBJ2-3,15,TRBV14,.,TGTGCCAGCAGCCGGACTAGCGGGAGCGCAGATACGCAGTATTTT,CASSRTSGSADTQYF
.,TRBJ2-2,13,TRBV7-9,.,TGTGCCAGCACGGACAGTGGCACCGGGGAGCTGTTTTTT,CASTDSGTGELFF
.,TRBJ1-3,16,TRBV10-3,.,TGTGCCATCAGTGAGGGGGGACCCGGCGGTGGAAACACCATATATTTT,CAISEGGPGGGNTIYF
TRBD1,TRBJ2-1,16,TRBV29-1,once,TGCAGCGTTGAACCGACAGGGGATATTTTCATGAATGAGCAGTTCTTC,CSVEPTGDIFMNEQFF
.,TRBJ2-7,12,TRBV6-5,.,TGTGCCAGCAGTTCTGTCCCCCACGAGCAGTACTTC,CASSSVPHEQYF
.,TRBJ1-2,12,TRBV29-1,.,TGCAGCGTTGAATCCGCCTCCTATGGCTACACCTTC,CSVESASYGYTF
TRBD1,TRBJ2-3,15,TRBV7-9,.,TGTGCCAGCAGGGACCGGGACAGGGGCACAGATACGCAGTATTTT,CASRDRDRGTDTQYF
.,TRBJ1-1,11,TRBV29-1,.,TGCAGCGTTGAAGGGGGAACTGAAGCTTTCTTT,CSVEGGTEAFF
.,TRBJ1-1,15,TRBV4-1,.,TGCGCCAGCAGCCTTGACAGCCTAATGAACACTGAAGCTTTCTTT,CASSLDSLMNTEAFF
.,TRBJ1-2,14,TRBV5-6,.,TGTGCCAGCAGCCCCGATTTAAGTAACTATGGCTACACCTTC,CASSPDLSNYGYTF
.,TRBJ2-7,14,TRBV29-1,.,TGCAGCGTTGAGGTTCCAGGGAGCTCCTACGAGCAGTACTTC,CSVEVPGSSYEQYF
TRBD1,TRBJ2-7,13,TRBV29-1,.,TGCAGCGTTGTGGACGAGGGGGCGTACGAGCAGTACTTC,CSVVDEGAYEQYF
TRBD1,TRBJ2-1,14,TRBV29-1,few,TGCAGCGTTGACACGGGACAGGGCATCGATGAGCAGTTCTTC,CSVDTGQGIDEQFF
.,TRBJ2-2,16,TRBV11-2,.,TGTGCCACCAACATCAGGACTGCCGGGGGCACCGGGGAGCTGTTTTTT,CATNIRTAGGTGELFF
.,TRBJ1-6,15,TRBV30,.,TGTGCCTGGAGGGACTTGGCCACGGCTAATTCACCCCTCCACTTT,CAWRDLATANSPLHF
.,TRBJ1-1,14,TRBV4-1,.,TGCGCCAGCAGCCAAGTAGAGGGCGTGCTTTTGGCTTTCTTT,CASSQVEGVLLAFF
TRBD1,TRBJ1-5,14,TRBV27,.,TGTGCCAGCAGTCCCGGACAGGGCGGACAGCCCCAGCATTTT,CASSPGQGGQPQHF
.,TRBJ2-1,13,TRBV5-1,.,TGCGCCAGCAGCTTGTACTTAGCTGACGAGCAGTTCTTC,CASSLYLADEQFF
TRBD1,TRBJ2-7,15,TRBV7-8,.,TGTGCCAGCAGCCTATCCGACAGGGCCTCCTACGAGCAGTACTTC,CASSLSDRASYEQYF
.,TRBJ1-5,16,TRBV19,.,TGTGCCAGTAGTACCCCGTGGGGGGTCAGCAATCAGCCCCAGCATTTT,CASSTPWGVSNQPQHF
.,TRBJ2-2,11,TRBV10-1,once,TGCGCCAGCAGTGAGGGCGGGGAGCTGTTTTTT,CASSEGGELFF
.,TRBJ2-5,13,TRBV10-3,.,TGTGCCATCAACCGAGGGGCGATGGAGACCCAGTACTTC,CAINRGAMETQYF
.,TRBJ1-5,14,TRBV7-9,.,TGTGCCAGCAGCTCCATAGAGGGGAAGCAGCCCCAGCATTTT,CASSSIEGKQPQHF
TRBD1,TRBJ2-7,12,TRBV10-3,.,TGTGCCAGCGGGACAGGGCTGTACGAGCAGTACTTC,CASGTGLYEQYF
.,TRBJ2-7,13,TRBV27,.,TGTGCCAGCAGTATAACTAGCTCCTACGAGCAGTACTTC,CASSITSSYEQYF
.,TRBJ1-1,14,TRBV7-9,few,TGTGCCAGCAGCTTAGATCCTCTGAGCACTGAAGCTTTCTTT,CASSLDPLSTEAFF
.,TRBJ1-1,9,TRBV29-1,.,TGCAGCGTCGAGGGTGAAGCTTTCTTT,CSVEGEAFF
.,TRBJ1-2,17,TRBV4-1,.,TGCGCCAGCAGCCAAGCATTGTATGGGCAGTCACCTTATGGCTACACCTTC,CASSQALYGQSPYGYTF
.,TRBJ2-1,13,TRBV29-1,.,TGCAGCGTCTCGGAAACTACCTACAATGAGCAGTTCTTC,CSVSETTYNEQFF
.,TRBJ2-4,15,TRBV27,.,TGTGCCAGCATTGGGGACTTCCTAGCCAAAAACATTCAGTACTTC,CASIGDFLAKNIQYF
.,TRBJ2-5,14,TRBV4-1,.,TGCGCCAGCAGCCAAGAGGGGGGCGAGGAGACCCAGTACTTC,CASSQEGGEETQYF
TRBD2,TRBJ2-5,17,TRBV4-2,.,TGTGCCAGCAGCCAAGACGGGACTAGCGGGAGGAAAGAGACCCAGTACTTC,CASSQDGTSGRKETQYF
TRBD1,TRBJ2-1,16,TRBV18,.,TGTGCCAGCTCACTAGCCGGACAGGGGGCTGGCGTTGAGCAGTTCTTC,CASSLAGQGAGVEQFF
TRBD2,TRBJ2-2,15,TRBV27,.,TGTGCCAGCAGTCTCGGACTAGCGGGAACCGGGGAGCTGTTTTTT,CASSLGLAGTGELFF